The clone carrying this TCR beta chain came up many times. Time point described: newly diagnosed GD, antithyroid drugs for less than 3 months. From RNA extracted from PBMCs, the TCR library was made. The V gene's germline CDR1 is ENHRY and CDR2 SYGVKD. V was pared by 7 bases and J by 5 bases, with 6 bases of the junction left unmatched. This CDR3 is built from 14 residues. The data belong to a study of regulatory T cells in long-lasting Graves disease. To make TCR beta libraries, researchers used iRepertoire HTBI primers and Arm-PCR of CDR3 regions. TCRdb used MiXCR to reprocess the multiplex PCR reads, holding one entry per CDR3 protein. The table lists around 400,000 distinct CDR3 sequences, roughly 16% of them singletons.

V usage is TRBV10-3 and J usage is TRBJ2-2; 8 bases fit TRBD2. The sequenced sample was peripheral blood mononuclear cells (PBMCs), obtained at new diagnosis, from a patient treated with antithyroid drugs. The TCR sequence derives from a female donor with Graves disease. The CDR3 DNA reads as TGTGCCATCAATACGGGGGGGCCAACCGGGGAGCTGTTTTTT. Translated: CAINTGGPTGELFF.